Listed below are T cell receptor beta chains from one sample, sequenced in a study of T cells after yellow fever vaccination. TCRdb passed the 5' RACE reads through MiXCR, listing each CDR3 protein once. The sample consists of under 600,000 distinct CDR3 sequences, approximately 12% of them appearing once. This sample comprised PBMCs, obtained on the day of the yellow fever booster vaccination. The receptors come from a man aged 25-45 years who received the YFV17D yellow fever vaccine. CDR3s include the opening cysteine and the closing phenylalanine or tryptophan. The D gene is left open where the match is weak. Size tells how often a clone was seen (once, few, many) or the class of an expanded clone, and some rows leave it out.

D: NA; V: TRBV20-1; J: TRBJ2-4; length: 13; size: NA; CDR3: CSARGQWSGIQYF; DNA: TGCAGTGCTAGAGGGCAGTGGTCAGGCATTCAGTACTTC
D: NA; V: TRBV28; J: TRBJ1-5; length: 13; size: NA; CDR3: CACWRSGDQPQHF; DNA: TGTGCCTGCTGGCGGTCAGGTGATCAGCCCCAGCATTTT
D: TRBD2; V: TRBV4-2; J: TRBJ2-3; length: 21; size: NA; CDR3: CASSLQPTGLARLLSTDTQYF; DNA: TGTGCCAGCAGCCTGCAACCAACGGGACTAGCGCGGCTCCTTAGCACAGATACGCAGTATTTT
D: NA; V: TRBV7-2; J: TRBJ2-1; length: 12; size: many; CDR3: CASAKEIYGQFF; DNA: TGTGCCAGCGCCAAGGAAATCTACGGGCAGTTCTTC
D: NA; V: TRBV5-1; J: TRBJ2-1; length: 15; size: NA; CDR3: CASSLDPPNSNEQFF; DNA: TGCGCCAGCAGCTTGGACCCCCCTAACAGCAATGAGCAGTTCTTC
D: NA; V: TRBV20-1; J: TRBJ1-2; length: 11; size: once; CDR3: CSASRGHGYTF; DNA: TGCAGTGCTAGTCGAGGGCATGGCTACACCTTC
D: NA; V: TRBV21-1; J: TRBJ2-6; length: 18; size: NA; CDR3: CASSSPSDRGQGANVLTF; DNA: TGTGCCAGCAGCTCCCCTTCGGACAGGGGGCAAGGGGCCAACGTCCTGACTTTC
D: NA; V: TRBV10-3; J: TRBJ2-2; length: 13; size: many; CDR3: CAVGGANTGELFF; DNA: TGTGCCGTCGGCGGGGCGAACACCGGGGAGCTGTTTTTT
D: TRBD1; V: TRBV5-6; J: TRBJ2-1; length: 17; size: few; CDR3: CASSSRDRRRSYNEQFF; DNA: TGTGCCAGCAGCTCCCGGGACAGGCGACGCTCCTACAATGAGCAGTTCTTC
D: NA; V: TRBV9; J: TRBJ2-1; length: 14; size: NA; CDR3: CASSGARSYNEQFF; DNA: TGTGCCAGCAGCGGGGCACGGTCCTACAATGAGCAGTTCTTC
D: NA; V: TRBV20-1; J: TRBJ2-1; length: 13; size: NA; CDR3: CSAAAGTLNEQFF; DNA: TGCAGTGCCGCCGCTGGGACCCTCAATGAGCAGTTCTTC
D: NA; V: TRBV6-1; J: TRBJ1-3; length: 14; size: NA; CDR3: CASRGQSPGNTIYF; DNA: TGTGCCAGCAGAGGACAGTCTCCTGGAAACACCATATATTTT
D: TRBD1; V: TRBV20-1; J: TRBJ2-3; length: 13; size: few; CDR3: CSPQGGGTDTQYF; DNA: TGCAGTCCACAGGGGGGAGGCACAGATACGCAGTATTTT
D: NA; V: TRBV28; J: TRBJ2-7; length: 16; size: few; CDR3: CASSLGGSGSYYEQYF; DNA: TGTGCCAGCAGTTTAGGGGGTAGCGGATCCTACTACGAGCAGTACTTC
D: NA; V: TRBV20-1; J: TRBJ2-7; length: 15; size: NA; CDR3: CSARDLAGRTYEQYF; DNA: TGCAGTGCTAGAGATCTTGCGGGGCGCACCTACGAGCAGTACTTC
D: NA; V: TRBV19; J: TRBJ2-5; length: 12; size: NA; CDR3: CASSTWGETQYF; DNA: TGTGCCAGTAGTACCTGGGGGGAGACCCAGTACTTC
D: NA; V: TRBV4-3; J: TRBJ1-1; length: 13; size: few; CDR3: CASSQDPQTEAFF; DNA: TGCGCCAGCAGCCAAGACCCCCAAACTGAAGCTTTCTTT
D: NA; V: TRBV6-2/TRBV6-3; J: TRBJ2-7; length: 14; size: few; CDR3: CASSTAGHGYEQYF; DNA: TGTGCCAGCAGTACCGCGGGACACGGATACGAGCAGTACTTC
D: NA; V: TRBV7-2; J: TRBJ2-3; length: 13; size: few; CDR3: CASSRGLKDTQYF; DNA: TGTGCCAGCAGCCGAGGACTCAAGGATACGCAGTATTTT
D: NA; V: TRBV20-1; J: TRBJ1-6; length: 14; size: few; CDR3: CSARGGQNNSPLHF; DNA: TGCAGTGCTAGGGGAGGACAGAATAATTCACCCCTCCACTTT
D: NA; V: TRBV6-5; J: TRBJ2-3; length: 17; size: NA; CDR3: CASSYLPHPTWSDTQYF; DNA: TGTGCCAGCAGTTACTTACCCCACCCGACTTGGTCAGATACGCAGTATTTT
D: NA; V: TRBV7-8; J: TRBJ2-1; length: 13; size: few; CDR3: CASSPTVTREQFF; DNA: TGTGCCAGCAGCCCTACCGTCACGCGTGAGCAGTTCTTC
D: NA; V: TRBV12-3/TRBV12-4; J: TRBJ1-3; length: 12; size: few; CDR3: CASSPLRNTIYF; DNA: TGTGCCAGCAGTCCCTTACGAAACACCATATATTTT
D: NA; V: TRBV5-1; J: TRBJ2-1; length: 14; size: few; CDR3: CASRGEGGYNEQFF; DNA: TGCGCCAGCAGGGGGGAAGGGGGGTACAATGAGCAGTTCTTC
D: TRBD2; V: TRBV29-1; J: TRBJ2-7; length: 14; size: few; CDR3: CSVEDPLAGDEQYF; DNA: TGCAGCGTTGAAGATCCACTAGCGGGAGACGAGCAGTACTTC
D: NA; V: TRBV7-6; J: TRBJ1-4; length: 14; size: NA; CDR3: CASSSSADVSGLFF; DNA: TGTGCCAGCAGCTCCTCCGCCGACGTGTCTGGGCTGTTTTTT
D: NA; V: TRBV7-9; J: TRBJ2-7; length: 16; size: NA; CDR3: CASSLDVGRSSYEQYF; DNA: TGTGCCAGCAGCTTAGACGTGGGGCGAAGCTCCTACGAGCAGTACTTC
D: TRBD2; V: TRBV29-1; J: TRBJ2-3; length: 15; size: few; CDR3: CSVSGSASGPDTQYF; DNA: TGCAGCGTTTCTGGTTCAGCTAGCGGCCCAGATACGCAGTATTTT
D: TRBD1; V: TRBV20-1; J: TRBJ2-7; length: 16; size: NA; CDR3: CSASLLYRGVRYEQYF; DNA: TGCAGTGCTAGCCTCCTCTACAGGGGGGTGAGATACGAGCAGTACTTC
D: TRBD2; V: TRBV28; J: TRBJ2-3; length: 14; size: NA; CDR3: CASHKTSGRNTQYF; DNA: TGTGCCAGCCATAAAACTAGCGGGAGGAATACGCAGTATTTT
D: NA; V: TRBV7-9; J: TRBJ2-7; length: 12; size: NA; CDR3: CASSQGAVEQYF; DNA: TGTGCCAGCAGCCAGGGCGCTGTCGAGCAGTACTTC